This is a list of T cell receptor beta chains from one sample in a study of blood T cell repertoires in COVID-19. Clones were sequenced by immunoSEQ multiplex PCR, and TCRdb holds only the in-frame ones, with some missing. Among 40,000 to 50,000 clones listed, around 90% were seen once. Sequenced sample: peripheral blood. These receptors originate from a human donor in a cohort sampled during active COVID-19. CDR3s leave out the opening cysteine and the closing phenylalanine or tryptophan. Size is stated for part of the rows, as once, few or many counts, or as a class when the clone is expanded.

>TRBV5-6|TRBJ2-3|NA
ASSLAQGAWGTDTQY
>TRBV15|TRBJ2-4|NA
ATSRDSRGLKNIQY
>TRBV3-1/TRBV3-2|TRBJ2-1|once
ASSQDPAGSYNEQF
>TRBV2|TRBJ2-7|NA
ASSELAAYEQY
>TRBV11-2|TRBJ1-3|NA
ASSLGGTVGNTIY
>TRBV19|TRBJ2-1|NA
ASSTERERYNEQF
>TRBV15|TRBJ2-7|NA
ATSREPPSARDEQY
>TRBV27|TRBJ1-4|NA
ASRNLLDEKLF
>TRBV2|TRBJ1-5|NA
ASSEALDWTEDSPN
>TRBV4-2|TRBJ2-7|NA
ASSQGTSGST
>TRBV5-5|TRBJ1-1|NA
ASSLSQGMNTEAF
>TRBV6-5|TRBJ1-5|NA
ASATGYNQPQH
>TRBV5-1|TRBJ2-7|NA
ASSLDVSGRGMSYEQY
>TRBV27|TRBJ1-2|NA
ASSSGTGNYGYT
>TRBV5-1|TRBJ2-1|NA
ASSTSGSSYNEQF
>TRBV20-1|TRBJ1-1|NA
SGEGATEAF
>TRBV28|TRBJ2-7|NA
ASSFIENRDSYYEQY
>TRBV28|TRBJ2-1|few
ASSFLAVSSYNEQF
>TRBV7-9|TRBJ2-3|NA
ASSFSSGSTDTQY
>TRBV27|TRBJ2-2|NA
ASTLGQGGTGELF
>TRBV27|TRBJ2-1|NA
ASSVTREYNEQF
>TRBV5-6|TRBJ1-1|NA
ASRSNGFTEAF
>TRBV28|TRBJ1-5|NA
ASRDRGHGMDQPQH
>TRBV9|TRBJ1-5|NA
ASTPGGDKNQPQH
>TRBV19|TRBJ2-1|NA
ASSISNYNEQF
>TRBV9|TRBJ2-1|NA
ASSVPTGGAYNEQF
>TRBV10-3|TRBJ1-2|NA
AISGAREGVGYT
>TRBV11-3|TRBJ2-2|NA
ASSLDRTGNTGELF
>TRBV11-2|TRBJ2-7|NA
ASSLEQGYEQY
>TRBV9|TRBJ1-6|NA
ASSVATSPTYNSPLH
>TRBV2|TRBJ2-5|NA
ASRGLAGGETQY
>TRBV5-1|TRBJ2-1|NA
ASSLSRGFYNEQF
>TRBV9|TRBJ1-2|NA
ASSVSGGTHYGYT
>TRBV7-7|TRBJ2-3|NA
ASGLWDRLTDTQY
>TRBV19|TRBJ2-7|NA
ASSTRDTGVYEQY
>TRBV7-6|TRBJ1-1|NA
ASSPQVVMNTEAF
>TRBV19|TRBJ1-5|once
ASSAGGGGWNQPQH
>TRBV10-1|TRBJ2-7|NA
ASSESRLAGTPYEQY
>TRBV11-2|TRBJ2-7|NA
ASSLDRPYEQY
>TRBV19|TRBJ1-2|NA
ASSTPTGTGVYGYT
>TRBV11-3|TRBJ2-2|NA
ASSLEAGVKELF
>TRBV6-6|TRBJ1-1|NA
ASSPPGVNTEAF
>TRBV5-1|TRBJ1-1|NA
ASSFQADMNTEAF
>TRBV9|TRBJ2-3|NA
ASSVGLAGAPDTQY
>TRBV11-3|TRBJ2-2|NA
ASSLDRGPVTGELF
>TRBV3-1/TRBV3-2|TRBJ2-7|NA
ASSPPGLAGYEQY